The rows below give T cell receptor beta chains drawn from one sample of a study of blood T cell repertoires in COVID-19. Generated by immunoSEQ multiplex PCR, the TCRdb table keeps only in-frame clones and is missing some. The sample holds over 200,000 clones, around four fifths seen once. The sample consisted of peripheral blood. These receptors all stem from an older woman with active or convalescent COVID-19. CDR3s include the opening cysteine and the closing phenylalanine or tryptophan. A D gene is named only where the DNA matches it firmly. Only part of the rows carry a size: once, few, many, or a class if the clone is expanded.

-	TRBJ2-5	TRBD2	TRBV30	TGTGCCTGGAGTGCGGGGGGGGGCCTGGAGACCCAGTACTTC	CAWSAGGGLETQYF
-	TRBJ2-3	-	TRBV29-1	TGCAGCGTTGAGGGGGGGGCAGGGAGCACAGATACGCAGTATTTT	CSVEGGAGSTDTQYF
few	TRBJ1-2	-	TRBV19	TGTGCCAGTAGTATTCTAGGAGAAGGCTACACCTTC	CASSILGEGYTF
-	TRBJ1-6	-	TRBV9	TGTGCCAGCAGCCTCACCGAAAGGGGTGCCAATTCACCCCTCCACTTT	CASSLTERGANSPLHF
-	TRBJ2-7	-	TRBV10-1	TGCGCCAGCAGCCCCCCCCCGCGCGAGCAGTACTTC	CASSPPPREQYF
-	TRBJ1-5	-	TRBV5-5	TGTGCCAGCAGCTTTCTAGTTGATACGACCCGACAGCATTTT	CASSFLVDTTRQHF
-	TRBJ1-2	-	TRBV7-9	TGTGCCAGCAGCCCCCGGGAAAATGGCTACACCTTC	CASSPRENGYTF
-	TRBJ2-6	-	TRBV18	TGTGCCAGCTCCCCAGCGGCCTCTGGGGCCAACGTCCTGACTTTC	CASSPAASGANVLTF
-	TRBJ1-5	TRBD1	TRBV4-1	TGCGCCAGCAGCCGCCGGGACAGGGGGCTTCAGCCCCAGCATTTT	CASSRRDRGLQPQHF
-	TRBJ1-2	TRBD1	TRBV19	TGTGCCAGTAGTTTGGGACAGGGCTATGGCTACACCTTC	CASSLGQGYGYTF
-	TRBJ2-1	TRBD1	TRBV14	TGTGCCAGCAGCCAAGATTTGGGGACAGCCTACAATGAGCAGTTCTTC	CASSQDLGTAYNEQFF
-	TRBJ1-1	-	TRBV7-2	TGTGCCAGCTCCTCCTGGGGGGGGGATGGGTCTGAAGCTTTCTTT	CASSSWGGDGSEAFF
-	TRBJ2-1	-	TRBV19	TGTGCCAGTAGTGTACAGGGGGGGACTGAGCAGTTCTTC	CASSVQGGTEQFF
-	TRBJ1-2	-	TRBV5-4	TGTGCCAGCAGCTTGGATCAGGGGAACTATGGCTACACCTTC	CASSLDQGNYGYTF
few	TRBJ1-5	-	TRBV10-3	TGTGCCATCAGTGGAGGGAATAGCAATCAGCCCCAGCATTTT	CAISGGNSNQPQHF
-	TRBJ2-5	-	TRBV28	TGTGCCAGCAGCGCTCCAGATTGGGAGACCCAGTACTTC	CASSAPDWETQYF
-	TRBJ2-7	TRBD1	TRBV4-2	TGTGCCAGCGGAAGAGGACAGGGGCGCGAGCAGTACTTC	CASGRGQGREQYF
-	TRBJ2-2	-	TRBV7-2	TGTGCCAGCAGCTTAAGGGGGGGAGACACCGGGGAGCTGTTTTTT	CASSLRGGDTGELFF
-	TRBJ2-7	-	TRBV7-9	TGTGCCAGCAGCTCAGGGGCCTCCTACGAGCAGTACTTC	CASSSGASYEQYF
-	TRBJ1-1	-	TRBV30	TGTGCCTGGAGTCACTGGGGGGGCACTGAAGCTTTCTTT	CAWSHWGGTEAFF
-	TRBJ2-3	-	TRBV5-1	TGCGCCAGCAGCCAAATGACAGTTCGACCAGATACGCAGTATTTT	CASSQMTVRPDTQYF